This entry lists 26 T cell receptor beta chains sequenced from one sample in a study of identical twins. MiXCR, run by TCRdb on the 5' RACE reads, gives a single entry per CDR3 protein. The data contain roughly 1,500,000 distinct CDR3 sequences, less than 35% of them singletons. Sequenced input: cord blood. The receptors were gathered from a newborn girl in good health.

This clonotype showed up many times. The chain combines TRBV12-3 or TRBV12-4 with TRBJ2-7; D unresolved. Trimming took off 2 bases at V and 3 bases at J, with 8 bases between the two ends. The CDR3 has 13 residues. CDR3 sequence reads: CASSLNYDYEQYF. For the CDR3, the DNA is TGTGCCAGCAGTTTAAATTACGACTACGAGCAGTACTTC.

The rearrangement uses TRBV12-3 or TRBV12-4 and TRBJ2-7; TRBD1 aligns across 7 bases. This CDR3 contains 14 residues. The ends lost 7 bases at V and 6 bases at J; junction bases unmatched: 12. The CDR3 DNA reads as TGTGCCAGCACCGGCCCGGGACAGTCGCGCGAGCAGTACTTC. This gives the protein CASTGPGQSREQYF.

J is TRBJ2-1 and V is TRBV14, with D perhaps TRBD2 (5 bases). Judging by the DNA end, TRBJ2-7 fits better; the J call may be wrong. The length of the CDR3 is 15 residues. Germline lookup yields CDR1 SGHDN and CDR2 FVKESK. CDR3 in DNA: TGTGCCAGCAGCCATCTACCTAGCTCCTACAATGAGCAGTACTTC. The encoded protein is CASSHLPSSYNEQYF.

About this clonotype itself: A much more abundant neighbour one base away suggests this may be a read error. The chain joins TRBV3-1 to TRBJ2-7; possibly TRBD1 for D (5 bases). Germline V gene lookup returns CDR1 LGHDT and CDR2 YNNKEL (reference sequence). V gave up 2 bases and J gave up 1 base, with 6 bases separating them. This CDR3 region has 13 residues. The CDR3 loop is CASSQRQSYEQYF. Here the CDR3 DNA reads TGTGCCAGCAGCCAAAGACAGTCCTACGAGCAGTACTTC.

The CDR3 here is CSVDPGGGNTIYF. CDR3 coding DNA: TGCAGCGTTGACCCAGGGGGAGGAAACACCATATATTTT. The V call is TRBV29-1, the J call TRBJ1-3; 7 nucleotides agree with TRBD1. Germline V gene lookup returns CDR1 SQVTM and CDR2 ANQGSEA. CDR3 size: 13 residues. The junction had 3 bases not matched to a gene; V was cut back by 3 bases and J by 4 bases.

This clonotype was counted at least ten times. This chain joins TRBV2 and TRBJ2-1; D might be TRBD1 or TRBD2, each matching 5 bases. In germline, CDR1 is SNHLY, CDR2 FYNNEI. V lost 9 bases and J 6 bases, leaving 12 bases between the germline ends. This CDR3 contains 12 residues. This chain's CDR3 is CARGTFTNEQFF. Written as DNA, the CDR3 is TGTGCCAGGGGGACCTTTACCAATGAGCAGTTCTTC.

The chain is built from TRBV20-1 and TRBJ1-1; D is ambiguous. The V end was cut by 1 base, the J end by 1 base, with 10 bases between. This CDR3 contains 14 residues. Germline CDR1 and CDR2: DFQATT and SNEGSKA (reference sequence). The CDR3 is CSARVGLQNTEAFF. The DNA for the CDR3 is TGCAGTGCTAGAGTCGGACTCCAGAACACTGAAGCTTTCTTT.

Remarks on this clonotype: A junction end diverges from the germline sequence, so it may reflect a read error. The chain employs TRBV7-9 and TRBJ1-1; D perhaps matches TRBD1 (5 bases). Germline CDR1 is SEHNR and CDR2 is FQNEAQ (reference sequence). The CDR3 has 14 amino acids. CDR3 sequence: CASSTGGGNAEAFF. DNA for the CDR3: TGTGCCAGCAGCACTGGCGGGGGGAACGCTGAAGCTTTCTTT.

This chain links TRBV25-1 with TRBJ1-2, with D possibly TRBD1 on 5 matching bases. The CDR3 consists of 17 residues. Germline assignment: CDR1 MGHDK and CDR2 SYGVNS. V was shortened by 4 bases and J by 0 bases, with 18 bases between the two germline ends. The CDR3 here is CASSVNWGVEANYGYTF. The CDR3 nucleotides are TGTGCCAGCAGTGTGAATTGGGGGGTGGAGGCTAACTATGGCTACACCTTC.

The chain has TRBV12-5 and TRBJ2-1; 9 bases are a match to TRBD1. The germline V gene has CDR1 LGHNT and CDR2 FRNRAP. Germline trimming cut 1 base from V and 2 bases from J; bases unmatched to any gene: 0. There are 15 residues in the CDR3. The CDR3 coding sequence is TGTGCTAGTGGTTTGGGGGACAGGGCCTACAATGAGCAGTTCTTC. Translating gives CASGLGDRAYNEQFF.

The rearrangement joins TRBV19 to TRBJ2-6; D may be TRBD2 (6 bases). This CDR3 region has 15 residues. Per germline, CDR1 LNHDA and CDR2 SQIVND (reference sequence). V lost 5 bases to trimming and J lost 0 bases, with 8 bases between them. For the CDR3, the DNA is TGTGCCAGTAGTTGGCGGGACTCTGGGGCCAACGTCCTGACTTTC. It encodes CASSWRDSGANVLTF.

V gene TRBV12-5 combines with J gene TRBJ2-5, with D possibly TRBD2 on 5 matching bases. This CDR3 region has 16 residues. Per germline, CDR1 LGHNT and CDR2 FRNRAP. V lost 0 bases to trimming and J lost 2 bases, with 13 bases between them. This chain's CDR3 is CASGLVIGRGQETQYF. In nucleotides, the CDR3 is TGTGCTAGTGGTTTGGTTATAGGACGCGGGCAAGAGACCCAGTACTTC.

A few counts support this clonotype. The chain links TRBV7-8 to TRBJ2-4; no reliable D call. The J call is in doubt because the DNA end fits TRBJ2-7 better. Germline V gene sequence: CDR1 SGHVS, CDR2 FQNEAQ. The CDR3 is 12 residues long. The CDR3 DNA reads TGTGCCAGCGGCGTTCGTAGCTACGAGCAGTACTTC. This encodes CASGVRSYEQYF.

There are a few counts of this clonotype. The genes are TRBV29-1 and TRBJ1-1; TRBD1 agrees at 7 bases. The V segment lost 4 bases and the J segment 0 bases; nucleotides outside the gene matches: 14. From germline, CDR1 is SQVTM and CDR2 ANQGSEA. The CDR3 is 17 amino acids. CDR3 nucleotides: TGCAGCGTTGCCGGGACAGACCCTCGCGGGGTGAACACTGAAGCTTTCTTT. Its protein product is CSVAGTDPRGVNTEAFF.

The rearrangement joins TRBV19 to TRBJ1-5; D possibly corresponds to TRBD1 (5 bases). Germline values: CDR1 LNHDA, CDR2 SQIVND (reference sequence). Trimming took 2 bases from V and 10 from J, leaving 18 bases between them. CDR3 size: 15 residues. CDR3 amino acids: CASSIFGAALDPQHF. DNA of the CDR3: TGTGCCAGTAGTATATTCGGGGCAGCCCTGGACCCCCAGCATTTT.

Remarks on this clonotype: Germline and junction disagree at one end, which may indicate a read error. This sequence joins TRBV10-3 and TRBJ1-4; a possible D gene is TRBD1 (5 bases). Germline V gene data show CDR1 as ENHRY and CDR2 as SYGVKD. The CDR3 extends over 16 amino acids. The CDR3 bases are TGTGCCATCAGTGAGTCGGGGGAGGCGACTAATAAAAAACTGTTTTTT. Amino acid sequence: CAISESGEATNKKLFF.

This clonotype was seen only a few times. J is TRBJ2-1 and V is TRBV24-1, with D unresolved. The V and J ends lost 9 bases and 8 bases respectively, with 22 bases between them. The CDR3 spans 15 residues. Per germline, CDR1 KGHDR and CDR2 SFDVKD. In nucleotides, the CDR3 is TGTGCCACCGGTCCCCGGACCGCAGCAGGCGATGAGCAGTTCTTC. Translated: CATGPRTAAGDEQFF.

This clonotype was counted between two and nine times. The rearrangement joins TRBV11-1 to TRBJ1-2; D is ambiguous. Germline loops: CDR1 SGHAT, CDR2 FQDESV (reference sequence). CDR3 length equals 14 residues. Trimming removed 4 bases at V and 4 bases at J, with 13 bases between. CDR3 sequence: CASSSSRRSYGYTF. Written as DNA, the CDR3 is TGTGCCAGCAGCTCAAGCAGGCGGTCCTATGGCTACACCTTC.

J is TRBJ2-2 and V is TRBV5-6; D gene ambiguous. V was shortened by 5 bases and J by 6 bases, with 8 bases between the two germline ends. Per germline, CDR1 SGHDT and CDR2 YYEEEE. The CDR3 contains 12 residues. The CDR3: CASSLAAGELFF. Written as DNA, the CDR3 is TGTGCCAGCAGTTTAGCCGCCGGGGAGCTGTTTTTT.

This clonotype was seen once. The junction and the germline gene differ at one end; a read error may be behind it. The genes are TRBV27 and TRBJ2-3; D not certain. The germline CDR1 and CDR2 sequences are MNHEY and SMNVEV (reference sequence). The CDR3 runs 13 residues. The CDR3 coding sequence is TGTGCCAGCAGTTTAGCCCCGTTAGATTCGCAGTATTTT. It encodes CASSLAPLDSQYF.

To note about this clonotype: A much larger clonotype is one base distant, so this may be a read error. This sequence joins TRBV29-1 and TRBJ2-1; the D call may be TRBD1 or TRBD2 (6 bases each). The DNA end is more similar to TRBJ2-7, so the J call may be wrong. The CDR3 runs to 15 residues. CDR1 is SQVTM, CDR2 ANQGSEA, per germline. DNA for the CDR3: TGCAGCGTTGACGGGGTAGAGGGGGGTTACAATGAGCAGTACTTC. It translates to CSVDGVEGGYNEQYF.

V usage is TRBV7-2 and J usage is TRBJ2-3; D is unresolved. The ends were cut back, 2 bases at V and 2 bases at J, with 8 bases in the middle. The CDR3 extends over 14 amino acids. Germline V gene data show CDR1 as SGHTA and CDR2 as FQGNSA. In nucleotides, the CDR3 is TGTGCCAGCAGCTTAACAGTCCTCACAGATACGCAGTATTTT. This sequence encodes CASSLTVLTDTQYF.

The sample holds a few counts of this clonotype. This chain links TRBV4-2 with TRBJ2-4; D perhaps matches TRBD1 (6 bases). Germline lookup yields CDR1 LGHNA and CDR2 YNFKEQ. V was shortened by 1 base and J by 0 bases, with 13 bases between the two germline ends. This CDR3 contains 17 residues. CDR3 protein: CASSQGDRTLAKNIQYF. The CDR3 DNA reads as TGTGCCAGCAGCCAAGGAGACAGGACCTTAGCCAAAAACATTCAGTACTTC.

This clonotype has more than one count but fewer than ten. The chain couples TRBV5-5 to TRBJ1-2, with D tentatively TRBD1 (5 bases). The germline CDR1 and CDR2 sequences are SGHKS and YYEKEE (reference sequence). The CDR3 extends over 15 amino acids. V lost 1 base and J lost 0, with 10 bases in between. The CDR3 bases are TGTGCCAGCAGCTTGCTGGGGGGAGCTAACTATGGCTACACCTTC. Its protein product is CASSLLGGANYGYTF. The whole variable domain, filled in from reference TRBV5-5 and TRBJ1-2, reads DAGVTQSPTHLIKTRGQQVTLRCSPISGHKSVSWYQQVLGQGPQFIFQYYEKEERGRGNFPDRFSARQFPNYSSELNVNALLLGDSALYLCASSLLGGANYGYTFGSGTRLTVV.

This clonotype was picked up many times. This chain links TRBV3-1 with TRBJ2-7; the D gene is possibly TRBD1 (6 bases). The length of the CDR3 is 17 residues. Germline CDR1 reads LGHDT; CDR2 reads YNNKEL (reference sequence). V dropped 0 bases and J dropped 0 bases, with 15 bases sitting between them. The CDR3 coding sequence is TGTGCCAGCAGCCAAGAAAGGGGGACATTGTCCTCCTACGAGCAGTACTTC. Translating it yields CASSQERGTLSSYEQYF.

The genes are TRBV19 and TRBJ2-1; D remains unclear. Germline assignment: CDR1 LNHDA and CDR2 SQIVND (reference sequence). V was clipped by 9 bases and J by 1 base, with 13 bases between them. The CDR3 runs to 14 residues. The CDR3 region has the DNA TGTGCCAGCAATGCTGGTGGGTCCTACAATGAGCAGTTCTTC. It codes for CASNAGGSYNEQFF. Supplemented by reference TRBV19 and TRBJ2-1, the full variable domain reads DGGITQSPKYLFRKEGQNVTLSCEQNLNHDAMYWYRQDPGQGLRLIYYSQIVNDFQKGDIAEGYSVSREKKESFPLTVTSAQKNPTAFYLCASNAGGSYNEQFFGPGTRLTVL.